This TCR beta chain was recorded in a study of cytomegalovirus exposure and HLA in healthy donors. Both 60 Vbeta primers and 13 Jbeta primers went into the PCR. Sequencing was performed with immunoSEQ multiplex PCR; in TCRdb, only in-frame clones are kept and a portion is missing. Of roughly 33,000 clones detected, around three quarters appear once; the ten largest clones hold around 6%. Sequenced sample: PBMCs. This sequence was found in a male donor in good health and CMV-seronegative.

This CDR3 is CASSLQGAGMVYEQYF. The CDR3 bases are TGTGCCAGCAGCCTACAGGGGGCTGGGATGGTCTACGAGCAGTACTTC. The V gene is TRBV27, the J gene TRBJ2-7, with 9 bases aligning to TRBD1. Trimming removed 6 bases from V and 3 bases from J; junction bases left unmatched: 12. The CDR3 covers 16 residues. The germline V gene has CDR1 MNHEY and CDR2 SMNVEV (reference sequence).